This is a list of T cell receptor beta chains from one sample in a study of patients and donors after allogeneic stem cell transplantation. TCRdb analysed the RT-PCR reads with MiXCR anew, one entry per CDR3 protein. The sample consists of some 960,000 distinct CDR3 sequences, approximately 18% of them appearing once. The sample taken for sequencing was blood, either unsorted or a sorted T cell fraction (not recorded which). All receptors derive from a human donor who was either an allogeneic HSCT recipient or a stem cell or donor lymphocyte infusion donor (not recorded which). It is not recorded whose cells these are; they may come from a transplant donor. The CDR3 runs from the conserved cysteine through the conserved F or W. The D gene is left open where the match is weak. Expanded clones get a size class; other rows say once, few or many, or leave the size out.

TGTGCCAGCAGTCCTCGACTAGCGGCAGGCCAAGAGACCCAGTACTTC CASSPRLAAGQETQYF . TRBV11-1 TRBD2 TRBJ2-5
TGTGCCAGCAGCCATCGGCAGGGCGTTGAGCAGTTCTTC CASSHRQGVEQFF . TRBV14 . TRBJ2-1
TGTGCCATAGGAGGAGGGCGGCAAGAGACCCAGTACTTC CAIGGGRQETQYF . TRBV10-3 . TRBJ2-5
TGTGCCACCAGTGAACCGGGCTCCTACAATGAGCAGTTCTTC CATSEPGSYNEQFF . TRBV24-1 . TRBJ2-1
TGCGCCAGCAGCCAAGTACGGGGCTCCTATAATTCACCCCTCCACTTT CASSQVRGSYNSPLHF many TRBV4-1 . TRBJ1-6
TGTGCCAGCAGCTTGGACAGGGGGCGCGCGGTTAACACCGGGGAGCTGTTTTTT CASSLDRGRAVNTGELFF . TRBV11-1 TRBD1 TRBJ2-2
TGTGCCAGCAGTTTTTCACGGTTAGCCAAAAACATTCAGTACTTC CASSFSRLAKNIQYF few TRBV12-3/TRBV12-4 . TRBJ2-4
TGTGCCAGCAGCCAATTGATGGCGGATACGCAGTATTTT CASSQLMADTQYF few TRBV4-2 . TRBJ2-3
TGCAGTGCTTCCTTGAATTACGAGCAGTACTTC CSASLNYEQYF . TRBV20-1 . TRBJ2-7
TGTGCCAGCAGCTCTGGGAAGCCCTACGAGCAGTACTTC CASSSGKPYEQYF few TRBV5-6 . TRBJ2-7
TGTGCCAGCTCACCAAACAGTTTTTATGGCTACACCTTC CASSPNSFYGYTF once TRBV18 . TRBJ1-2
TGTGCCAGCAGCTTCCCCCGGGACAGGGTTAACTATGGCTACACCTTC CASSFPRDRVNYGYTF few TRBV7-2 TRBD1 TRBJ1-2
TGTGCCACGACCAGGGGTTTGACTGAAGCTTTCTTT CATTRGLTEAFF few TRBV10-3 . TRBJ1-1
TGTGCCAGCAGCGAGGGACTAGCGGGGGAGCTACCACAGTATTTT CASSEGLAGELPQYF . TRBV5-6 TRBD2 TRBJ2-3
TGCGCCAGCAGCACCCTGCCTAGCGGGCGAAGCACAGATACGCAGTATTTT CASSTLPSGRSTDTQYF . TRBV5-1 TRBD2 TRBJ2-3
TGTGCCAGCAGCCGCAAGACAGGGAACACTGAAGCTTTCTTT CASSRKTGNTEAFF . TRBV7-9 . TRBJ1-1
TGTGCCAGCAGTTTAACGCAACAGAACACTGAAGCTTTCTTT CASSLTQQNTEAFF many TRBV12-3/TRBV12-4 . TRBJ1-1
TGTGCCAGCACCCAATCTAGCGGGGGGGCCGTAGAGACCCAGTACTTC CASTQSSGGAVETQYF . TRBV7-6 TRBD2 TRBJ2-5
TGTGCCAGCAGCTTATCGCCCGGGGCCGGGACTGAAGCTTTCTTT CASSLSPGAGTEAFF . TRBV7-3 . TRBJ1-1
TGCGCCAGCAGCTTGACAAGACAGGGTAGTATGGATACGCAGTATTTT CASSLTRQGSMDTQYF . TRBV5-1 TRBD1 TRBJ2-3
TGTGCCAGCAGGCCAGGGGGCCCGGGAGGTATGAACACTGAAGCTTTCTTT CASRPGGPGGMNTEAFF . TRBV27 TRBD1 TRBJ1-1
TGTGCCACCAGTGATTTGAGTGGCGGGGAGGAAAATGAGCAGTTCTTC CATSDLSGGEENEQFF . TRBV24-1 . TRBJ2-1
TGCGCCAGCAGCCTCGGGACAGGGGGTCAGACCCAGTACTTC CASSLGTGGQTQYF . TRBV4-3 TRBD1 TRBJ2-5
TGTGCCATCAGTGGGGTACGCACAGATACGCAGTATTTT CAISGVRTDTQYF . TRBV10-3 . TRBJ2-3
TGTGCCACCAGTGATCCCGGGGGTACCGCAGATACGCAGTATTTT CATSDPGGTADTQYF . TRBV24-1 . TRBJ2-3
TGCAGTGTCCACCGACAGGGGCAAAGAGGCAATGAGCAGTTCTTC CSVHRQGQRGNEQFF . TRBV20-1 TRBD1 TRBJ2-1
TGTGCCAGCAGTTTAGGGTCTTGGGCAGGCCTCTACGAGCAGTACTTC CASSLGSWAGLYEQYF few TRBV28 . TRBJ2-7
TGTGCCAGCAGTTACTCTGGGACCGCGAACACCGGGGAGCTGTTTTTT CASSYSGTANTGELFF many TRBV6-2/TRBV6-3 . TRBJ2-2
TGCGCCAGCAAACTAGCGACCCAGTCCTACGAGCAGTACTTC CASKLATQSYEQYF few TRBV5-1 TRBD2 TRBJ2-7
TGTGCCAGCAGCAGGACTAGCCAAGAGACCCAGTACTTC CASSRTSQETQYF many TRBV9 TRBD2 TRBJ2-5
TGTGCCAGCAGCGTAGCGGGTTCACACAACTCCTACAATGAGCAGTTCTTC CASSVAGSHNSYNEQFF few TRBV9 . TRBJ2-1
TGTGCCAGCAGTTTTAAGCCGTTGCTAGGCTACACCTTC CASSFKPLLGYTF . TRBV12-3/TRBV12-4 . TRBJ1-2
TGTGCCAGCAGTTTAAGTTGGGCAGGGTCAGGACAGCCCCAGCATTTT CASSLSWAGSGQPQHF . TRBV12-3/TRBV12-4 . TRBJ1-5
TGTGCCAGCAGCCTCCCGCGGGGGACTAGCGGGGGGAGCTCCTACAATGAGCAGTTCTTC CASSLPRGTSGGSSYNEQFF . TRBV12-3/TRBV12-4 TRBD2 TRBJ2-1
TGTGCCAGCTCACCAGACGGGGGAGGGACTGAAGCTTTCTTT CASSPDGGGTEAFF . TRBV18 . TRBJ1-1
TGTGCCAGCAGTTACCTAAATGGCTACACCTTC CASSYLNGYTF . TRBV6-7 . TRBJ1-2
TGTGCCAGCAGTGAAGGGCGGGGACAGCCCCAGCATTTT CASSEGRGQPQHF . TRBV2 . TRBJ1-5
TGCAGCGTTGAAGGTAGCAACCATGAGCAGTTCTTC CSVEGSNHEQFF many TRBV29-1 . TRBJ2-1
TGTGCCAGCAGTGCCGGGAGCGAACTTGCAACTAATGAAAAACTGTTTTTT CASSAGSELATNEKLFF . TRBV5-6 . TRBJ1-4
TGTGCCAGCAGTCCAATCTTAAGGGACAGCTATATCTACGAGCAGTACTTC CASSPILRDSYIYEQYF few TRBV6-2/TRBV6-3 TRBD1 TRBJ2-7
TGCAGCGTTTCTCCGGAGAATAGAGAGTACGAGCAGTACTTC CSVSPENREYEQYF few TRBV29-1 . TRBJ2-7
TGCGCCAGCAGCCAAGACAGGCACGAGCAGTACTTC CASSQDRHEQYF once TRBV4-1 . TRBJ2-7
TGTGCCAGCAGTTCCCTCCTGGACCGTGCGAATGAGCAGTTCTTC CASSSLLDRANEQFF many TRBV12-3/TRBV12-4 . TRBJ2-1
TGTGCCAGCAGCCAGACGTTAACTGGAAACACCATATATTTT CASSQTLTGNTIYF once TRBV3-1 . TRBJ1-3
TGTGCCACTGGGACACCAAATGAAAAACTGTTTTTT CATGTPNEKLFF . TRBV7-9 . TRBJ1-4
TGCAGTGCTAGAGATCGGCAGGGGTCATATGGCTACACCTTC CSARDRQGSYGYTF many TRBV20-1 . TRBJ1-2
TGTGCCAGCAGCCGGGACAGGGGCGCCGGGGAGCTGTTTTTT CASSRDRGAGELFF . TRBV7-3 TRBD1 TRBJ2-2